The present TCR beta chain was sequenced within a study of blood T cell repertoires in COVID-19. Study-wide context: There were acute and convalescent COVID-19 samples, and they came from the United States, Italy and Spain.

This clone was counted once. Original methodology: Reference gene primer amplification gave nucleated cell count estimates. Assay: immunoSEQ multiplex PCR; the TCRdb copy retains only in-frame clones and omits some. D and trimming come from the DNA, and the V and J calls and clone size come from that table. Among approximately 160,000 clones, approximately 75% were seen once, and the ten largest hold approximately 10%. The CDR3 contains 15 residues. Germline V gene lookup returns CDR1 MDHEN and CDR2 SYDVKM. V gave up 7 bases and J gave up 7 bases, with 20 bases separating them. The receptor was isolated from a human donor in a cohort sampled during active COVID-19. Input material: peripheral blood. The rearrangement links TRBV28 to TRBJ1-5; no clear D. The CDR3 region is CASTPPWDTGQPQHF. In DNA form, the CDR3 reads TGTGCCAGCACTCCCCCTTGGGATACGGGACAGCCCCAGCATTTT.